The 18 T cell receptor beta chains presented below share a single source sample, sequenced in a study. A single record per CDR3 protein comes from TCRdb applying MiXCR to the 5' RACE reads. The sample includes about 41,000 distinct CDR3 sequences, just under 30% of them seen just once. Sequenced material: memory CD4+ T cells sorted from a lymph node. Indicated subset: memory CD4+ T cells, CD4+CD45RO+CD25-. These receptors were obtained from a female donor with breast cancer.

The chain couples TRBV12-3 or TRBV12-4 to TRBJ2-2, with 7 bases aligning to TRBD1. The CDR3 runs 14 residues. V lost 4 bases to trimming and J lost 6 bases; unmatched junction nucleotides: 5. In DNA, the CDR3 is TGTGCCAGCAGTTCACAGGGGTCGGCCGGGGAGCTGTTTTTT. Translated: CASSSQGSAGELFF.

The chain combines TRBV6-5 with TRBJ2-7; 9 nucleotides align to TRBD2. The trim removed 0 bases at V and 1 base at J, leaving 1 base unmatched. There are 15 residues in the CDR3. Germline V gene sequence: CDR1 MNHEY, CDR2 SVGAGI. The CDR3 DNA sequence: TGTGCCAGCAGTTACTCTAGCGGGGGATCCTACGAGCAGTACTTC. Its translation is CASSYSSGGSYEQYF.

The chain carries TRBV5-5 and TRBJ2-3; D ambiguous. Germline V CDR1 and CDR2: SGHKS, YYEKEE (reference sequence). This CDR3 contains 11 residues. Trimming shortened V by 1 base and J by 5 bases, and 2 bases separated the two germline ends. CDR3 amino acids: CASSLRDTQYF. The DNA of the CDR3 is TGTGCCAGCAGCTTGAGAGATACGCAGTATTTT.

This clonotype was seen a few times. This chain's CDR3 is CASSQLAGGPTDTQYF. DNA for the CDR3: TGCGCCAGCAGCCAACTAGCGGGAGGGCCCACAGATACGCAGTATTTT. The chain is built from TRBV4-3 and TRBJ2-3; 12 bases are a match to TRBD2. CDR3 length: 16 amino acids. Germline V gene data show CDR1 as LGHNA and CDR2 as YSLEER. J was trimmed by 2 bases and V by 2 bases; bases with no gene match: 2.

In its sample, this clonotype was seen a few times. The chain recombines TRBV5-8 with TRBJ2-3, with D uncertain. CDR3 length: 17 residues. The germline gives CDR1 SGHTS, CDR2 YDEGEE. Trimming stripped 0 bases from V and 0 bases from J, with 14 bases between. The CDR3 coding sequence is TGTGCCAGCAGCTTGGAAGGTTTCGGCACTAGCACAGATACGCAGTATTTT. This translates into CASSLEGFGTSTDTQYF.

This clonotype was found a few times. The chain recombines TRBV7-9 with TRBJ2-7, with D hard to call. The germline V gene has CDR1 SEHNR and CDR2 FQNEAQ (reference sequence). CDR3 length: 13 residues. Trimming pared 6 bases from V and 2 bases from J, leaving 11 bases between. The CDR3 bases are TGTGCCAGCAGTCCGGGCTATACCTACGAGCAGTACTTC. This translates into CASSPGYTYEQYF.

The table lists this clonotype with a count of one. This chain joins TRBV6-5 and TRBJ2-1; tentatively, D is TRBD2 (7 bases). Per the germline V gene, CDR1 is MNHEY and CDR2 is SVGAGI. Trimming took off 2 bases at V and 0 bases at J, with 11 bases between the two ends. This CDR3 has 16 residues. The CDR3 nucleotides are TGTGCCAGCAGTTACAGGGGGGGCCCCTCCTACAATGAGCAGTTCTTC. Translation gives CASSYRGGPSYNEQFF.

This clonotype was counted only a few times. J is TRBJ2-2 and V is TRBV24-1; 7 bases map to TRBD1. Germline-derived CDR1 and CDR2 are KGHDR and SFDVKD. The CDR3 length is 17 residues. V was pared by 3 bases and J by 0 bases, with 6 bases of the junction left unmatched. CDR3 sequence reads: CATSDRTGQTNTGELFF. Written as DNA, the CDR3 is TGTGCCACCAGTGATCGGACAGGACAAACGAACACCGGGGAGCTGTTTTTT.

This clonotype has just one count. At one boundary the junction diverges from the germline segment, which might be a read error. The rearrangement uses TRBV9 and TRBJ1-6, with D possibly matching TRBD1 (5 bases). This CDR3 region has 15 residues. The germline gives CDR1 SGDLS, CDR2 YYNGEE. CDR3 sequence reads: CASSLDKTANSPLHF. The CDR3, as DNA: TGCGCCAGCAGCTTGGACAAGACGGCAAATTCACCCCTCCACTTT.

The chain is built from TRBV29-1 and TRBJ2-5; possible D gene TRBD2, 6 bases. The germline V and J ends were trimmed by 4 bases and 4 bases, with 10 bases remaining between them. Germline CDR1 reads SQVTM; CDR2 reads ANQGSEA. CDR3 length equals 12 residues. The CDR3 region is CSVGGLRETQYF. As DNA, the CDR3 is TGCAGCGTTGGAGGACTAAGAGAGACCCAGTACTTC.

The table lists this clonotype with a few counts. The chain carries TRBV29-1 and TRBJ2-6; TRBD1 or TRBD2 may be the D gene (5 bases each). The V end was cut by 3 bases, the J end by 2 bases, with 8 bases between. There are 14 residues in the CDR3. CDR1 is SQVTM, CDR2 ANQGSEA, per germline. CDR3: CSVDGGAGANVLTF. CDR3 in DNA: TGCAGCGTTGATGGGGGAGCTGGGGCCAACGTCCTGACTTTC.

V gene TRBV4-1 combines with J gene TRBJ1-6; D not certain. CDR1 is MGHRA, CDR2 YSYEKL, per germline. CDR3 length equals 18 residues. With 1 base removed from V and 0 bases from J, the gap between germline ends came to 13 bases. The DNA of the CDR3 is TGCGCCAGCAGCCAAGTGAACCTCGTTGGCTCCTATAATTCACCCCTCCACTTT. Translated: CASSQVNLVGSYNSPLHF.

This chain joins TRBV9 and TRBJ2-5; weak D call: TRBD1 (5 bases). CDR3 length: 15 amino acids. Trimming removed 2 bases at V and 1 base at J, with 12 bases between. Germline lookup yields CDR1 SGDLS and CDR2 YYNGEE. This CDR3 is CASSVDSTGQETQYF. Here the CDR3 DNA reads TGTGCCAGCAGCGTGGATTCTACAGGCCAAGAGACCCAGTACTTC.

Many counts were recorded for this clonotype. This chain links TRBV7-3 with TRBJ2-1; D not certain. V lost 1 base, J lost 2 bases, and 9 bases lay in between. This CDR3 comprises 15 residues. CDR1 and CDR2 from the germline V gene are SGHTA and FQGTGA. The CDR3 protein is CASSLIPGTYNEQFF. Here the CDR3 DNA reads TGTGCCAGCAGCTTAATCCCAGGTACCTACAATGAGCAGTTCTTC.

The chain has TRBV20-1 and TRBJ2-7, with TRBD2 matching over 8 bases. The trim removed 5 bases at V and 1 base at J, leaving 10 bases unmatched. In germline, CDR1 is DFQATT, CDR2 SNEGSKA (reference sequence). There are 15 residues in the CDR3. The CDR3 bases are TGCAGTGCTGCCGGCCCTAGCGGGTCTTCCTACGAGCAGTACTTC. Its protein product is CSAAGPSGSSYEQYF.

This clonotype was counted at least ten times. This chain links TRBV5-4 with TRBJ1-1; TRBD1 matches at 8 bases. Germline CDR1 and CDR2: SGHNT and YYREEE (reference sequence). The V segment lost 0 bases and the J segment 1 base; nucleotides outside the gene matches: 5. The CDR3 consists of 16 residues. CDR3 region: CASSLGGTGSNTEAFF. The CDR3, as DNA: TGTGCCAGCAGCTTGGGAGGGACAGGATCGAACACTGAAGCTTTCTTT.

This chain links TRBV29-1 with TRBJ2-3, with no clear D. CDR3 size: 15 residues. The V end was cut by 0 bases, the J end by 2 bases, with 12 bases between. In germline, CDR1 is SQVTM, CDR2 ANQGSEA. CDR3 residues: CSVEDLGLNTDTQYF. DNA for the CDR3: TGCAGCGTTGAAGATCTGGGGTTAAACACAGATACGCAGTATTTT.

The J gene is TRBJ2-4, the V gene TRBV6-6; 13 nucleotides match TRBD2. This CDR3 comprises 17 residues. In germline, CDR1 is MNHNY, CDR2 SVGAGI (reference sequence). Losses at the gene ends were 4 bases for V and 4 bases for J; bases not matched to a gene: 7. CDR3 sequence (DNA): TGTGCCAGCAGTTCTCGGACTAGCGGGAGCGGTAAAAACATTCAGTACTTC. Residues: CASSSRTSGSGKNIQYF.